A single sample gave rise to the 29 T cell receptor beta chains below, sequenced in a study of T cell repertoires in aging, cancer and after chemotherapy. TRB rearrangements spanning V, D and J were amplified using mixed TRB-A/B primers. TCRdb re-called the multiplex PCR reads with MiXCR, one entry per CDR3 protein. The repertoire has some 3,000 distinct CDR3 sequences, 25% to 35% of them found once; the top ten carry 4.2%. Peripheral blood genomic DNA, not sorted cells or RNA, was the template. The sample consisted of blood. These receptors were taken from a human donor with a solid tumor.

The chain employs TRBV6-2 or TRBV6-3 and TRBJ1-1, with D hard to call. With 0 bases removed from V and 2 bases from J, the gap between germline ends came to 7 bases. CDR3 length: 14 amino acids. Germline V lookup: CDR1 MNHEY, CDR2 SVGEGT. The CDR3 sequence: CASSYSPSNTEAFF. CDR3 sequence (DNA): TGTGCCAGCAGTTACTCGCCCAGTAACACTGAAGCTTTCTTT.

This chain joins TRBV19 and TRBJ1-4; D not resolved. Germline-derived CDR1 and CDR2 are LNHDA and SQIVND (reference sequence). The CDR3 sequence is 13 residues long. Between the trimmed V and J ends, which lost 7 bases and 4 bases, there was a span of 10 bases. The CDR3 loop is CASNDFRNEKLFF. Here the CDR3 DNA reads TGTGCCAGTAATGACTTTCGTAATGAAAAACTGTTTTTT.

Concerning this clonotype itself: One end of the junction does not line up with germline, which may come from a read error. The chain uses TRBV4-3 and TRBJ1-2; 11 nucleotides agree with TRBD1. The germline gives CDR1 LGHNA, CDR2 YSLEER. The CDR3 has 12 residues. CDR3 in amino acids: CASGQGARGYTF. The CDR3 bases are TGTGCCAGCGGACAGGGGGCGCGCGGCTACACCTTC.

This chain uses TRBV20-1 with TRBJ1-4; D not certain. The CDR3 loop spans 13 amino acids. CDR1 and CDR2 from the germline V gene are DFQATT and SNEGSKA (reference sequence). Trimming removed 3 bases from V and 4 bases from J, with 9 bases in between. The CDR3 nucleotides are TGCAGTGCTAGTGCGGGGTATAATGAAAAACTGTTTTTT. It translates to CSASAGYNEKLFF.

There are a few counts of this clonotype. CDR3 coding DNA: TGCGCCAGCAGCTCCCAAATCGGCGACAATGAGCAGTTCTTC. It codes for CASSSQIGDNEQFF. The chain carries TRBV4-1 and TRBJ2-1, with no clear D. The length of the CDR3 is 14 residues. V was clipped by 5 bases and J by 5 bases, with 13 bases between them. The germline CDR1 and CDR2 sequences are MGHRA and YSYEKL.

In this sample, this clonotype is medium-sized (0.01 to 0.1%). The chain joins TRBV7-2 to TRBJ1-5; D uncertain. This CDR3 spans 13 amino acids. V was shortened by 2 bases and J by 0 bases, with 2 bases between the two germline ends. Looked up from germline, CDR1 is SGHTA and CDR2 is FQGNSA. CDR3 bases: TGTGCCAGCAGCTTACATAGCAATCAGCCCCAGCATTTT. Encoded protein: CASSLHSNQPQHF. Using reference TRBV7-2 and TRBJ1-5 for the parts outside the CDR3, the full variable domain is GAGVSQSPSNKVTEKGKDVELRCDPISGHTALYWYRQSLGQGLEFLIYFQGNSAPDKSGLPSDRFSAERTGGSVSTLTIQRTQQEDSAVYLCASSLHSNQPQHFGDGTRLSIL.

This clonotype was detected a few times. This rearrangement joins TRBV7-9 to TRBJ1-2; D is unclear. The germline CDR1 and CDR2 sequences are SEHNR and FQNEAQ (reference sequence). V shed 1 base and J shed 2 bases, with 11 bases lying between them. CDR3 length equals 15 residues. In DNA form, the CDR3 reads TGTGCCAGCAGCTTAGGGTTTATGGACAACTATGGCTACACCTTC. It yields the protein CASSLGFMDNYGYTF.

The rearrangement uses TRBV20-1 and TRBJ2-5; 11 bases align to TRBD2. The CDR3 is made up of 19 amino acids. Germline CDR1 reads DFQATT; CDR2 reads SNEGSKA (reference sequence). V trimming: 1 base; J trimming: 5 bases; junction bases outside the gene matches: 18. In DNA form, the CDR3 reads TGCAGTGCTAGAGGGGACATGGGCTCTAGCGGGGGGCCGGGGGAGACCCAGTACTTC. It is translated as CSARGDMGSSGGPGETQYF.

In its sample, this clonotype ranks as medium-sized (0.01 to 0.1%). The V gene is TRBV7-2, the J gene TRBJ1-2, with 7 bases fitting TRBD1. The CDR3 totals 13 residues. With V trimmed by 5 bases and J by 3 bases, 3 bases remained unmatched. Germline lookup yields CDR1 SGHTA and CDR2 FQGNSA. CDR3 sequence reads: CASSTGVYYGYTF. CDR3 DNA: TGTGCCAGCAGCACAGGGGTTTACTATGGCTACACCTTC.

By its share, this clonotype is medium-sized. In nucleotides, the CDR3 is TGTGCCAGCAGCCCCCAGATGAATGAGCAGTTCTTC. Encoded protein: CASSPQMNEQFF. The genes are TRBV11-1 and TRBJ2-1; D gene uncertain. Looked up from germline, CDR1 is SGHAT and CDR2 is FQDESV (reference sequence). The V gene lost 5 bases and the J gene lost 7 bases, with 9 bases spanning the gap. The length of the CDR3 is 12 residues.

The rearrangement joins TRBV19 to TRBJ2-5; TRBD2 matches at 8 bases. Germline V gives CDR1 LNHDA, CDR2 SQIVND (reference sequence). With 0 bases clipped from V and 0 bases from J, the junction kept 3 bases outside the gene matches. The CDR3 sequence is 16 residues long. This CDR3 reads CASSIEGAGDQETQYF. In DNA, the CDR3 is TGTGCCAGTAGTATAGAGGGAGCGGGAGACCAAGAGACCCAGTACTTC.

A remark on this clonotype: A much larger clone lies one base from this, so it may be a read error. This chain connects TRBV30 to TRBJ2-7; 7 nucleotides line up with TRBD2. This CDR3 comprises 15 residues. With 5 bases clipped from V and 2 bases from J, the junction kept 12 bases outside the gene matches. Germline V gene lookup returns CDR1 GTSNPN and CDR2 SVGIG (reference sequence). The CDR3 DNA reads TGTGCCTGGGACGGCTGGGCGGGGGAAACCTACGAGCAGTACTTC. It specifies CAWDGWAGETYEQYF.

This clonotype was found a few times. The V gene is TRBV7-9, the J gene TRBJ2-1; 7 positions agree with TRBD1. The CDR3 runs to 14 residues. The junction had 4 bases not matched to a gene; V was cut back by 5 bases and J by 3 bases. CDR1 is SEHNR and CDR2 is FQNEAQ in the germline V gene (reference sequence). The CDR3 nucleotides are TGTGCCAGCAGCCTTGGGACAGTCTACAATGAGCAGTTCTTC. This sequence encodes CASSLGTVYNEQFF.

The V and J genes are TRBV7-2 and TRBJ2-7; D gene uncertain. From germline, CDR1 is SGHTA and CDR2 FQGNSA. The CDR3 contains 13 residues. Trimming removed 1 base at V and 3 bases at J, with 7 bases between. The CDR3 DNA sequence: TGTGCCAGCAGCTTAGTAGTGAACTACGAGCAGTACTTC. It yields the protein CASSLVVNYEQYF.

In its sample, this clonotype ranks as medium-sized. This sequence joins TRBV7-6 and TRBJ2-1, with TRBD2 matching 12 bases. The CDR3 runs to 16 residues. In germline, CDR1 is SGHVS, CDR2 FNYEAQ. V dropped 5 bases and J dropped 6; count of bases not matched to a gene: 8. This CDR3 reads CASSIRGLAGFNEQFF. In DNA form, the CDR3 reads TGTGCCAGCAGCATTAGAGGACTAGCGGGATTCAATGAGCAGTTCTTC.

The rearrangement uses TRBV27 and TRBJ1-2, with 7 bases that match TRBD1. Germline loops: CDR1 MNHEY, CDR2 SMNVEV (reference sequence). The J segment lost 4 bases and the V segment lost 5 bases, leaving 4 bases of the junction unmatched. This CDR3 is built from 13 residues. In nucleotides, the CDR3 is TGTGCCAGCAGTGAGGGGGCCGGCTATGGCTACACCTTC. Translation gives CASSEGAGYGYTF.

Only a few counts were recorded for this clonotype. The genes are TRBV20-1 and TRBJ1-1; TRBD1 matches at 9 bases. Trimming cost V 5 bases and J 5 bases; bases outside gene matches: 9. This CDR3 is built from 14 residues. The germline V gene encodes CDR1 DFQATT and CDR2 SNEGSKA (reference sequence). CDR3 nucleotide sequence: TGCAGTGCTGAAACGGGACAGGGTACGACTGAAGCTTTCTTT. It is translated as CSAETGQGTTEAFF.

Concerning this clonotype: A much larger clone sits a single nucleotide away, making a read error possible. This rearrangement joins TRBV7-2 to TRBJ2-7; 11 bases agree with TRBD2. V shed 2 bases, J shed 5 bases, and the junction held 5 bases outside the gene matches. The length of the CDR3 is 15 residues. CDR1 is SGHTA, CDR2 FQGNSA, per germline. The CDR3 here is CASSLSSGRVNEQYF. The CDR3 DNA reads TGTGCCAGCAGCTTAAGTAGCGGGAGGGTGAACGAGCAGTACTTC.

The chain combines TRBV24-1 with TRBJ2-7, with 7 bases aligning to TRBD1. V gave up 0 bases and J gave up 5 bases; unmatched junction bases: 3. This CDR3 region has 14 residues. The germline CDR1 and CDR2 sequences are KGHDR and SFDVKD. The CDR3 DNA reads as TGTGCCACCAGTGATTTGGGCACAGGGGACGAGCAGTACTTC. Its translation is CATSDLGTGDEQYF.

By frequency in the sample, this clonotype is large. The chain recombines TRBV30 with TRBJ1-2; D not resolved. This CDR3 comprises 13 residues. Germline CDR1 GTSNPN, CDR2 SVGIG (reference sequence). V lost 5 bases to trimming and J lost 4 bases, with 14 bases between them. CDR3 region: CAWRSLAGYGYTF. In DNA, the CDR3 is TGTGCCTGGCGCTCTCTAGCTGGCTATGGCTACACCTTC. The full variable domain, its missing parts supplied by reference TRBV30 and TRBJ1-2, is SQTIHQWPATLVQPVGSPLSLECTVEGTSNPNLYWYRQAAGRGLQLLFYSVGIGQISSEVPQNLSASRPQDRQFILSSKKLLLSDSGFYLCAWRSLAGYGYTFGSGTRLTVV.

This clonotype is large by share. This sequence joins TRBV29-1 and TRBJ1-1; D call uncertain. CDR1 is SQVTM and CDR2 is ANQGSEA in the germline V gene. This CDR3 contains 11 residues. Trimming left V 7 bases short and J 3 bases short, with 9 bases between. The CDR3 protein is CSGAWDTEAFF. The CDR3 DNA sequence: TGCAGCGGGGCCTGGGACACTGAAGCTTTCTTT.

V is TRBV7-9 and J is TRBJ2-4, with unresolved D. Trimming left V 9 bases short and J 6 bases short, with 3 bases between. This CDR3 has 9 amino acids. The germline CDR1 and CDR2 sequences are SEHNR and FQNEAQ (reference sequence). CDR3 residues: CASLNIQYF. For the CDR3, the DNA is TGTGCCAGTTTAAACATTCAGTACTTC. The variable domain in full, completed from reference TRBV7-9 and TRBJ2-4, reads DTGVSQNPRHKITKRGQNVTFRCDPISEHNRLYWYRQTLGQGPEFLTYFQNEAQLEKSRLLSDRFSAERPKGSFSTLEIQRTEQGDSAMYLCASLNIQYFGAGTRLSVL.

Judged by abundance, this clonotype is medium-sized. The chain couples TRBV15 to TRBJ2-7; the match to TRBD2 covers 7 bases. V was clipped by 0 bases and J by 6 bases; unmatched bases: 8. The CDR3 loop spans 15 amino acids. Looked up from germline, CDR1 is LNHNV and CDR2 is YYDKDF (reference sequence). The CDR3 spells CATSRDSRLAVEQYF. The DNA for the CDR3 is TGTGCCACCAGCAGAGATTCGCGACTAGCAGTCGAGCAGTACTTC.

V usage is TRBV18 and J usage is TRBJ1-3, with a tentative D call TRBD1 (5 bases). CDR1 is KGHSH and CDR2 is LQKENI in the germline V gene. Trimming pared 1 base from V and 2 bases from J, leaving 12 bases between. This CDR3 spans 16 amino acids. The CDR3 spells CASSPQGIEAGNTIYF. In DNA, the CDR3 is TGTGCCAGCTCACCACAGGGGATTGAGGCTGGAAACACCATATATTTT.

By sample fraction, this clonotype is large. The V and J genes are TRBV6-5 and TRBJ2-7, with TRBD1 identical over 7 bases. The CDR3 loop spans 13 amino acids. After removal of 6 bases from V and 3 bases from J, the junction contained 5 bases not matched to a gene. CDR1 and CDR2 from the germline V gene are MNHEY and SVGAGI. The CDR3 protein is CASRGGLNYEQYF. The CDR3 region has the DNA TGTGCCAGCAGAGGGGGCCTGAACTACGAGCAGTACTTC.

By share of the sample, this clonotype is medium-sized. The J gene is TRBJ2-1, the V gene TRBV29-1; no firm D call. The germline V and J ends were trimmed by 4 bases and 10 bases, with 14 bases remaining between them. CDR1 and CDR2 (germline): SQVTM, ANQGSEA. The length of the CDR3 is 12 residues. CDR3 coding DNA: TGCAGCGTTGGATTCGATGGAAGCGAGCAGTTCTTC. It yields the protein CSVGFDGSEQFF.

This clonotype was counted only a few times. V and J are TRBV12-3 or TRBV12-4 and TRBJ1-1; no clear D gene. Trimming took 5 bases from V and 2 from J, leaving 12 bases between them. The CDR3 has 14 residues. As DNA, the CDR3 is TGTGCCAGCAGTCCCGGGAGCCCTAACACTGAAGCTTTCTTT. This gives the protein CASSPGSPNTEAFF.

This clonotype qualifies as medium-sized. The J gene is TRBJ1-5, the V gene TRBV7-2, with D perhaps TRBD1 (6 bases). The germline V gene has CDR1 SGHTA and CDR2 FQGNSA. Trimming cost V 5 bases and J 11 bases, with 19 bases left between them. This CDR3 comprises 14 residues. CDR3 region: CASSTSGQSSTQHF. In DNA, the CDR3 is TGTGCCAGCAGCACCAGTGGACAGTCCTCGACCCAGCATTTT.

CDR3 in DNA: TGTGCCAGCTCACCAGGATTCCAGGGGACCCACACCGGGGAGCTGTTTTTT. The encoded protein is CASSPGFQGTHTGELFF. The V and J genes are TRBV18 and TRBJ2-2; D might be TRBD1 (6 bases). V shed 2 bases and J shed 3 bases, with 16 bases lying between them. The CDR3 totals 17 residues. Germline V CDR1 and CDR2: KGHSH, LQKENI.